Sequencing of this T cell receptor (beta chain) was carried out in a study of brain T cells in children with intractable seizures. Overall study findings and caveats: Clones missing pre-surgery may reflect undersampling of that blood sample. Only CDR3 sequence similarity suggested viral specificity, without known HCMV serostatus.

This clone was counted between two and nine times. Its antigen is still unknown. The CDR3 runs to 14 residues. The V gene end was trimmed by 1 base and the J gene end by 5 bases; junction bases not matched to a gene: 0. Germline loops: CDR1 LGHDT, CDR2 YNNKEL (reference sequence). Using immunoSEQ multiplex PCR, the repertoire was profiled, and TCRdb retains in-frame clones only, with some absent. Of roughly 110,000 clones listed, 85% to 95% are singletons. This receptor was identified in a boy younger than two with hemimegalencephaly and intractable seizures. Here the sequenced sample was peripheral blood, taken at surgery. The V call is TRBV3-1 (or the pseudogene TRBV3-2), the J call TRBJ2-1; TRBD1 matches at 9 bases. DNA of the CDR3: TGTGCCAGCAGCCAAGGGGACAGGGACAATGAGCAGTTCTTC. It codes for CASSQGDRDNEQFF.